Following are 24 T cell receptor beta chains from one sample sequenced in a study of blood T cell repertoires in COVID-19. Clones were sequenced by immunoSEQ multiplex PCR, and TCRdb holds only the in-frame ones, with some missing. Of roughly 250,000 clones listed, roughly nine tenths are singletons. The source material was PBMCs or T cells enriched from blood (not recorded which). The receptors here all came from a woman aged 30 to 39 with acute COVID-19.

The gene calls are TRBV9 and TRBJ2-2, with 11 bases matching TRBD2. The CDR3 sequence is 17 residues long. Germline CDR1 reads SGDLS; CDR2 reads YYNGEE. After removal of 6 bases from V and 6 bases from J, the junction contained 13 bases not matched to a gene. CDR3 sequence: CASMGSSLAGVAGELFF. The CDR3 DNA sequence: TGTGCCAGCATGGGCAGTTCACTAGCGGGAGTGGCCGGGGAGCTGTTTTTT.

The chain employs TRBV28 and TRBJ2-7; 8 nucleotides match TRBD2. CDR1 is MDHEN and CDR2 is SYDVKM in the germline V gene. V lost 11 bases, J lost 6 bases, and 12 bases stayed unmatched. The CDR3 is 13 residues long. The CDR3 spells CAVRGTSPSEQYF. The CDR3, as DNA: TGTGCCGTACGCGGGACTAGTCCGTCCGAGCAGTACTTC.

CDR3 region: CATSSLTGVSEQPQHF. The CDR3 bases are TGTGCCACCAGCAGTTTGACAGGGGTTTCGGAGCAGCCCCAGCATTTT. This chain links TRBV15 with TRBJ1-5; 8 nucleotides line up with TRBD1. The V gene's germline CDR1 is LNHNV and CDR2 YYDKDF (reference sequence). The CDR3 loop spans 16 amino acids. V dropped 3 bases and J dropped 7; count of bases not matched to a gene: 11.

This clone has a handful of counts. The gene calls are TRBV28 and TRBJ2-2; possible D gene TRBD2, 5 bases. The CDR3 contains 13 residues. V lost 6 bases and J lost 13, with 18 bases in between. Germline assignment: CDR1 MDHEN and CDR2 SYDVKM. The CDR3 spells CASRQTMVGGLFF. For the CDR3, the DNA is TGTGCCAGCAGGCAGACTATGGTCGGTGGGCTGTTTTTT.

CDR3 sequence (DNA): TGTGCCAGCAGCTTTACTTCCGGGACAGGGGCCCCAACTGGCTATGGCTACACCTTC. It encodes CASSFTSGTGAPTGYGYTF. The rearrangement links TRBV5-6 to TRBJ1-2; TRBD1 aligns across 10 bases. The germline V gene has CDR1 SGHDT and CDR2 YYEEEE. The CDR3 extends over 19 amino acids. The V and J ends lost 2 bases and 4 bases, in that order; junction bases with no gene match: 17. The full variable domain, in which reference TRBV5-6 and TRBJ1-2 provide the parts outside the CDR3, is DAGVTQSPTHLIKTRGQQVTLRCSPKSGHDTVSWYQQALGQGPQFIFQYYEEEERQRGNFPDRFSGHQFPNYSSELNVNALLLGDSALYLCASSFTSGTGAPTGYGYTFGSGTRLTVV.

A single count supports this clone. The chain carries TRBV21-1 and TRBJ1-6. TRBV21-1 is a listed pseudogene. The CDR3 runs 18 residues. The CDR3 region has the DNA TGTGCCAGCAGCAGTCGAGCTGTTTATCGATACGGTAATTCACCCCTCCACTTT. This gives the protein CASSSRAVYRYGNSPLHF.

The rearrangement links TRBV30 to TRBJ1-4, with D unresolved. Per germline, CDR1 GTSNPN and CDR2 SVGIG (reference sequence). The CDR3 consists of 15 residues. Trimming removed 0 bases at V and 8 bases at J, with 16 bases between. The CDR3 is CAWSVAAERGEKLFF. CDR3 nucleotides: TGTGCCTGGAGTGTCGCGGCGGAACGTGGGGAAAAACTGTTTTTT.

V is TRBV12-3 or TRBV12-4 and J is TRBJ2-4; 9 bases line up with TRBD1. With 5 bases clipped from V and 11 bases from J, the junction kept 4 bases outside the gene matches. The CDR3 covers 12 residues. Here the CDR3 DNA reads TGTGCCAGCAGTCGACAGGGGGAGGTTCAGTACTTC. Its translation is CASSRQGEVQYF.

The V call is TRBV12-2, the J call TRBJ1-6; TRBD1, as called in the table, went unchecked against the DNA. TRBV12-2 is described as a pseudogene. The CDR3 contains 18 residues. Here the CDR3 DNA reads TGTGCAAGTCGCTCTCCTTGGACAGGGAGCTCCTATAATTCACCCCTCCACTTT. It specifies CASRSPWTGSSYNSPLHF.

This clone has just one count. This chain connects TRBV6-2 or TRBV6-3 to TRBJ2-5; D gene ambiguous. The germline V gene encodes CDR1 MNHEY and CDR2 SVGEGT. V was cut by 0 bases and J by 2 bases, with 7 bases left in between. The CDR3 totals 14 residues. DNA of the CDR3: TGTGCCAGCAGTTACTCATCTTCTCAAGAGACCCAGTACTTC. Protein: CASSYSSSQETQYF.

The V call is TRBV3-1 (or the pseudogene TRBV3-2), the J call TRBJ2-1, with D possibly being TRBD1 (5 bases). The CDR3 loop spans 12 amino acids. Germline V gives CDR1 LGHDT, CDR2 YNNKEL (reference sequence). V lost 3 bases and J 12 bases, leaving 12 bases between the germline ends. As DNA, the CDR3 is TGTGCCAGCAGCCACTCTCAGGGTAGGCAGTTCTTC. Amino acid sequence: CASSHSQGRQFF.

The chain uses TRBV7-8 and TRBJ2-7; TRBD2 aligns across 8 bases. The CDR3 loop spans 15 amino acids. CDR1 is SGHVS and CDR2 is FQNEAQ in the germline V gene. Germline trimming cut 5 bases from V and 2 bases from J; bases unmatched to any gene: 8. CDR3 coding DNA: TGTGCCAGCAGCAAGAACGGGGGGGCCACCTACGAGCAGTACTTC. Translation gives CASSKNGGATYEQYF.

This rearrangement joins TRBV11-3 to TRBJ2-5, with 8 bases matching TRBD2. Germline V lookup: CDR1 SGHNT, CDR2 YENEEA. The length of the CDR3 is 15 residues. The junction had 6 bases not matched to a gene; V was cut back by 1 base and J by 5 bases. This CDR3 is CASSLGSGGHETQYF. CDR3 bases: TGTGCCAGCAGCTTAGGGTCGGGGGGGCACGAGACCCAGTACTTC.

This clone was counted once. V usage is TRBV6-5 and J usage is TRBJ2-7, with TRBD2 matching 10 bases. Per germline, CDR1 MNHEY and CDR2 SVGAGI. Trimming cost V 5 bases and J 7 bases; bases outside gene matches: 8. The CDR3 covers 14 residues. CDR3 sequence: CASSLLAGTREQYF. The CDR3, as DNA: TGTGCCAGCAGTCTACTAGCGGGAACTCGGGAGCAGTACTTC.

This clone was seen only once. CDR3 amino acids: CASSRADRELFF. CDR3 bases: TGTGCCAGCAGCCGAGCGGACAGAGAACTGTTTTTT. The chain employs TRBV3-1 (or the pseudogene TRBV3-2) and TRBJ1-4; tentative D call: TRBD1 (6 bases). The CDR3 is 12 amino acids. With 4 bases removed from V and 12 bases from J, the gap between germline ends came to 12 bases. Germline V gene data show CDR1 as LGHDT and CDR2 as YNNKEL (reference sequence).

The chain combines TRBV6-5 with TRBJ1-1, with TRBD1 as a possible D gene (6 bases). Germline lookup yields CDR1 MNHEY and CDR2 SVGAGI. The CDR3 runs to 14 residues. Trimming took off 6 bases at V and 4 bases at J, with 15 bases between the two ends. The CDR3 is CASSSGQGITEAFF. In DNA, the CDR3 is TGTGCCAGCAGCTCAGGGCAGGGGATCACTGAAGCTTTCTTT.

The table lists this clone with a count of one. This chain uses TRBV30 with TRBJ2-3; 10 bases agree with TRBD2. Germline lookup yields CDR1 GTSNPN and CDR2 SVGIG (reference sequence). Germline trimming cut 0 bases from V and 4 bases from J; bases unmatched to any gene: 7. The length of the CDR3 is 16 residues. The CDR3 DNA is TGTGCCTGGAGTGTAAAGCGGGGGGGCCGCGCAGATACGCAGTATTTT. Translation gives CAWSVKRGGRADTQYF.

In nucleotides, the CDR3 is TGTGCCAGCAGAGGGACAAATTACAATGAGCAGTTCTTC. This gives the protein CASRGTNYNEQFF. This chain connects TRBV27 to TRBJ2-1; TRBD1 is a possible D gene (6 bases). From germline, CDR1 is MNHEY and CDR2 SMNVEV (reference sequence). Deletions cut 6 bases from V and 4 bases from J, with 10 bases between. This CDR3 comprises 13 residues.

The CDR3 reads CASSIWTGTGEKLFF. As DNA, the CDR3 is TGTGCCAGCAGCATCTGGACAGGGACGGGGGAAAAACTGTTTTTT. V and J are TRBV9 and TRBJ1-4; 8 bases are shared with TRBD1. Germline V gene data show CDR1 as SGDLS and CDR2 as YYNGEE. The CDR3 runs to 15 residues. Losses at the gene ends were 4 bases for V and 8 bases for J; bases not matched to a gene: 10. Complete variable domain (other parts from reference TRBV9 and TRBJ1-4): DSGVTQTPKHLITATGQRVTLRCSPRSGDLSVYWYQQSLDQGLQFLIQYYNGEERAKGNILERFSAQQFPDLHSELNLSSLELGDSALYFCASSIWTGTGEKLFFGSGTQLSVL.

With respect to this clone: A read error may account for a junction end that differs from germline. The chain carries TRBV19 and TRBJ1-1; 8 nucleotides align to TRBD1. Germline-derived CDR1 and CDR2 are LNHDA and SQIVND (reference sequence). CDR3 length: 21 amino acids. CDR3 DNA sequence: TGTGCAAGTAGGTCCGCGGGCCCGGGGGGTCCAGGGGGCTTCGGGAACACTGAAGCTTTCTTT. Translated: CASRSAGPGGPGGFGNTEAFF.

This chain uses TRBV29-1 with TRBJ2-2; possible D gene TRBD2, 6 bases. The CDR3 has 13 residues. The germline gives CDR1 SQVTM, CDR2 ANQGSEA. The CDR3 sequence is CSILAENTGELFF. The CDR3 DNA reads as TGCAGTATATTAGCGGAGAACACCGGGGAGCTGTTTTTT.

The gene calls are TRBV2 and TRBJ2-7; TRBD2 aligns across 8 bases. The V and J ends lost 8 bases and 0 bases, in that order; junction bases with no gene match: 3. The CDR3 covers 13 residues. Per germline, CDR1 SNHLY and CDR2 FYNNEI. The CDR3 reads CASRRGDSYEQYF. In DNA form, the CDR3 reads TGTGCCAGCCGGCGGGGGGACTCCTACGAGCAGTACTTC. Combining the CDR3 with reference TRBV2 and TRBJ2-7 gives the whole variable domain EPEVTQTPSHQVTQMGQEVILRCVPISNHLYFYWYRQILGQKVEFLVSFYNNEISEKSEIFDDQFSVERPDGSNFTLKIRSTKLEDSAMYFCASRRGDSYEQYFGPGTRLTVT.

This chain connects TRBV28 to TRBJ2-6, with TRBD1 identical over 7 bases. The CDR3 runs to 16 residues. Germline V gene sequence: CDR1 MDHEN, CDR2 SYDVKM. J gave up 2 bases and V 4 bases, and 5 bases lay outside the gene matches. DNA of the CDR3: TGTGCCAGCAGTTCCCCCGGGACAGCTGGGGCCAACGTCCTGACTTTC. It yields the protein CASSSPGTAGANVLTF.

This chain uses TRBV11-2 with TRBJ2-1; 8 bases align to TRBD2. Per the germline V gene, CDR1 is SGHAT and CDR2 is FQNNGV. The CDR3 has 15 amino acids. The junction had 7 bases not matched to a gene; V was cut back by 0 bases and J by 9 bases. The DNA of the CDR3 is TGTGCCAGCAGCTTAGATGGACTAGCCTGGAGTGAGCAGTTCTTC. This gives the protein CASSLDGLAWSEQFF.